The rows below give T cell receptor beta chains drawn from one sample of a study of T cell responses to AZD1222 COVID-19 vaccine. Using immunoSEQ multiplex PCR, the repertoire was profiled, and TCRdb retains in-frame clones only, with some absent. The table shows about 200,000 clones, with approximately 95% occurring only once. Sequencing was performed on peripheral blood, taken 28 days after the second AZD1222 dose. The receptors come from an adult who received the AZD1222 COVID-19 vaccine. Both conserved end residues are part of each CDR3. Fields, in order: D gene, J gene, CDR3 length, V gene, clone size, CDR3 DNA, CDR3 protein. The D gene is left open where the match is weak. Rows give clone size only sometimes, using once, few, many, or a class for an expanded clone.

d_gene: -; j_gene: TRBJ1-6; len: 15; v_gene: TRBV7-2; abundance: -; CDR3nt: TGTGCCAGCAGCTTGGGAGGGACCATCAGAGAAGCCCTCCACTTT; CDR3aa: CASSLGGTIREALHF
d_gene: -; j_gene: TRBJ2-3; len: 11; v_gene: TRBV3-1/TRBV3-2; abundance: -; CDR3nt: TGTGCCAGCAGCCAAACAGATACGCAGTATTTT; CDR3aa: CASSQTDTQYF
d_gene: -; j_gene: TRBJ2-1; len: 14; v_gene: TRBV27; abundance: -; CDR3nt: TGTGCCATCTCGCCGGGGTCCTCCTACAATGAGCAGTTCTTC; CDR3aa: CAISPGSSYNEQFF
d_gene: -; j_gene: TRBJ1-5; len: 13; v_gene: TRBV12-3/TRBV12-4; abundance: -; CDR3nt: TGTGCCAGCAGGTCAGGTCACGGTCAGCCCCAGCATTTT; CDR3aa: CASRSGHGQPQHF
d_gene: TRBD1; j_gene: TRBJ1-1; len: 16; v_gene: TRBV28; abundance: -; CDR3nt: TGTGCCAGCAGAATCACAGGGGCCGCTGGGGGTACTGAAGCTTTCTTT; CDR3aa: CASRITGAAGGTEAFF
d_gene: -; j_gene: TRBJ1-2; len: 14; v_gene: TRBV7-2; abundance: -; CDR3nt: TGTGCCAGCAGCTTAGTACCCCCGAACTATGGCTACACCTTC; CDR3aa: CASSLVPPNYGYTF
d_gene: -; j_gene: TRBJ1-1; len: 15; v_gene: TRBV6-5; abundance: -; CDR3nt: TGTGCCAGCAGTTACTCGGGACCCATGAACACTGAAGCTTTCTTT; CDR3aa: CASSYSGPMNTEAFF
d_gene: -; j_gene: TRBJ1-2; len: 15; v_gene: TRBV2; abundance: -; CDR3nt: TGTGCCAGCAGTGAAGCGCTCGGGGGGACCTATGGCTACACCTTC; CDR3aa: CASSEALGGTYGYTF
d_gene: -; j_gene: TRBJ1-1; len: 12; v_gene: TRBV18; abundance: -; CDR3nt: TGTGCCAGCTCACAAGTTGGAACTGAAGCTTTCTTT; CDR3aa: CASSQVGTEAFF
d_gene: -; j_gene: TRBJ2-2; len: 12; v_gene: TRBV7-2; abundance: -; CDR3nt: TGTGCCAGCAGCTCCGACAGCACTGGGCTGTTTTTT; CDR3aa: CASSSDSTGLFF
d_gene: -; j_gene: TRBJ1-2; len: 13; v_gene: TRBV18; abundance: -; CDR3nt: TGTGCCAGCTCACCCGACATTCAGAAAGGCTACACCTTC; CDR3aa: CASSPDIQKGYTF
d_gene: -; j_gene: TRBJ1-2; len: 15; v_gene: TRBV2; abundance: -; CDR3nt: TGTGCCAGCGAGGCCAGGGCGTCCTCGGGCTATGGCTACACCTTC; CDR3aa: CASEARASSGYGYTF
d_gene: -; j_gene: TRBJ1-1; len: 13; v_gene: TRBV19; abundance: once; CDR3nt: TGTGCCAGTAGCGCCGGCGTCGGCACTGAAGCTTTCTTT; CDR3aa: CASSAGVGTEAFF
d_gene: -; j_gene: TRBJ1-6; len: 13; v_gene: TRBV6-2/TRBV6-3; abundance: -; CDR3nt: TGTGCCAGCAGTTACTCGACGGCTTCACCCCTCCACTTT; CDR3aa: CASSYSTASPLHF
d_gene: -; j_gene: TRBJ1-6; len: 15; v_gene: TRBV18; abundance: -; CDR3nt: TGTGCCAGCTCGCCCCAGGGATCCGATAATTCACCCCTCCACTTT; CDR3aa: CASSPQGSDNSPLHF
d_gene: -; j_gene: TRBJ1-6; len: 17; v_gene: TRBV7-2; abundance: -; CDR3nt: TGTGCCAGCAGCTTACGGACTGTGAGCTCCTATAATTCACCCCTCCACTTT; CDR3aa: CASSLRTVSSYNSPLHF
d_gene: -; j_gene: TRBJ1-1; len: 13; v_gene: TRBV7-2; abundance: once; CDR3nt: TGTGCCAGCAGCTCCCTGGGAGGCACTGAAGCTTTCTTT; CDR3aa: CASSSLGGTEAFF
d_gene: TRBD1; j_gene: TRBJ1-2; len: 15; v_gene: TRBV11-1; abundance: -; CDR3nt: TGTGCCAGCAGCTTAGTCGGGACAGGAAACTATGGCTACACCTTC; CDR3aa: CASSLVGTGNYGYTF
d_gene: -; j_gene: TRBJ1-1; len: 11; v_gene: TRBV16; abundance: -; CDR3nt: TGTGCCAGCAAGGGGCAGGGTGAAGCTTTCTTT; CDR3aa: CASKGQGEAFF
d_gene: TRBD1; j_gene: TRBJ1-2; len: 15; v_gene: TRBV5-5; abundance: -; CDR3nt: TGTGCCAGCAGCTTGCCAGGGGGCCCCAGTGCGGGCTACACCTTC; CDR3aa: CASSLPGGPSAGYTF
d_gene: TRBD2; j_gene: TRBJ2-3; len: 16; v_gene: TRBV6-5; abundance: -; CDR3nt: TGTGCCAGCAGTTCAGGACTAGCGGGGACGGATAATACGCAGTATTTT; CDR3aa: CASSSGLAGTDNTQYF
d_gene: TRBD1; j_gene: TRBJ1-6; len: 14; v_gene: TRBV11-2; abundance: -; CDR3nt: TGTGCCAGCAGCTCAATCGACAGGGATTCACCCCTCCACTTT; CDR3aa: CASSSIDRDSPLHF
d_gene: -; j_gene: TRBJ1-2; len: 13; v_gene: TRBV30; abundance: -; CDR3nt: TGTGCCTGGAGTGTCTCAGGACTAAGGGGCTACACCTTC; CDR3aa: CAWSVSGLRGYTF
d_gene: TRBD2; j_gene: TRBJ2-5; len: 17; v_gene: TRBV3-1/TRBV3-2; abundance: once; CDR3nt: TGTGCCAGCAGCCAAGTTTTTTGGACTAGCGGGCGCGGGGACCAGTACTTC; CDR3aa: CASSQVFWTSGRGDQYF
d_gene: TRBD2; j_gene: TRBJ2-5; len: 14; v_gene: TRBV24-1; abundance: -; CDR3nt: TGTGCCACCAGTGAAGCGGGACTGCAAGAGACCCAGTACTTC; CDR3aa: CATSEAGLQETQYF
d_gene: -; j_gene: TRBJ1-6; len: 14; v_gene: TRBV7-2; abundance: -; CDR3nt: TGTGCCAGCAGCCCCGGACCGAGAAATTCACCCCTCCACTTT; CDR3aa: CASSPGPRNSPLHF
d_gene: -; j_gene: TRBJ1-1; len: 14; v_gene: TRBV9; abundance: -; CDR3nt: TGTGCCAGCAGCCCAGGAGGGGCATACACTGAAGCTTTCTTT; CDR3aa: CASSPGGAYTEAFF
d_gene: TRBD1; j_gene: TRBJ1-5; len: 15; v_gene: TRBV7-9; abundance: -; CDR3nt: TGTGCCAGCAGCTTAGATTGGGATGACAGGGGAGCCCAGCATTTT; CDR3aa: CASSLDWDDRGAQHF
d_gene: TRBD1; j_gene: TRBJ2-2; len: 15; v_gene: TRBV6-5; abundance: -; CDR3nt: TGTGCCAGCAGTATCAGACAGGGGGCAATCGGGGAGCTGTTTTTT; CDR3aa: CASSIRQGAIGELFF
d_gene: -; j_gene: TRBJ1-1; len: 16; v_gene: TRBV5-4; abundance: -; CDR3nt: TGTGCCAGCAGCTTGGATGCGCGACTCAGGAACACTGAAGCTTTCTTT; CDR3aa: CASSLDARLRNTEAFF
d_gene: -; j_gene: TRBJ1-4; len: 15; v_gene: TRBV5-1; abundance: -; CDR3nt: TGCGCCAGCAGCTTGGGTCCAGGACTTAATGAAAAACTGTTTTTT; CDR3aa: CASSLGPGLNEKLFF
d_gene: -; j_gene: TRBJ1-1; len: 11; v_gene: TRBV12-5; abundance: -; CDR3nt: TGTGCTAGTGGTTTGAACGGCGAAGCTTTCTTT; CDR3aa: CASGLNGEAFF
d_gene: -; j_gene: TRBJ2-2; len: 13; v_gene: TRBV12-5; abundance: -; CDR3nt: TGTGCTAGTGGTTTAAGGGTCACCGGGGAGCTGTTTTTT; CDR3aa: CASGLRVTGELFF
d_gene: -; j_gene: TRBJ1-5; len: 14; v_gene: TRBV6-1; abundance: -; CDR3nt: TGTGCCAGCAGTGAATTAGGGGCGCGACAGCCCCAGCATTTT; CDR3aa: CASSELGARQPQHF
d_gene: -; j_gene: TRBJ1-1; len: 14; v_gene: TRBV2; abundance: -; CDR3nt: TGTGCCAGCAGTGAAGCATGGGGGGGCACTGAAGCTTTCTTT; CDR3aa: CASSEAWGGTEAFF